The clone carrying this T cell receptor beta chain showed up many times. Its antigen remains unidentified. One junction end disagrees with the germline gene, perhaps due to a read error. The sample originates from a study of breast tumors, draining lymph nodes, adjacent tissues. Study-wide results and limits: Tumor T cell lymph node origin was a supported hypothesis, not proven. Tumors had less TCR diversity than lymph nodes, more than nontumor tissue.

MiXCR was run by TCRdb on the multiplex PCR reads, yielding one entry per CDR3 protein. The data show approximately 300,000 distinct CDR3 sequences, 30% seen once. This CDR3 is built from 11 residues. CDR1 MNHNS and CDR2 SASEGT come from the germline V gene. Breast cancer patients provided tissue from their axillary draining lymph nodes. The sample consisted of axillary lymph node tissue. The receptor was isolated from a female donor with breast cancer. Some clones in this sample may be carry-over from other donors' samples. The rearrangement uses TRBV6-1 and TRBJ2-6, with 8 bases lining up with TRBD1. The CDR3 DNA follows: TGTGCCGGGGGACAGGCCTATAGTTTGGCTTTC. Amino acid sequence: CAGGQAYSLAF.